One sample yielded the 7 T cell receptor beta chains listed below, sequenced in a study of blood T cell repertoires in COVID-19. The method was immunoSEQ multiplex PCR; TCRdb's version includes in-frame clones alone and lacks a portion of them. The sample contains roughly 300,000 clones, 80% to 95% of which appear only once. The specimen was peripheral blood. The source is a woman aged 25 to 39 with COVID-19, enrolled during active disease.

The V and J genes are TRBV19 and TRBJ1-6; weak D call: TRBD1 (5 bases). The CDR3 runs 13 residues. Trimming pared 5 bases from V and 8 bases from J, leaving 10 bases between. The germline V gene encodes CDR1 LNHDA and CDR2 SQIVND (reference sequence). The CDR3: CASSPQQDSPLHF. The CDR3 DNA reads TGTGCCAGTAGTCCACAACAGGATTCACCCCTCCACTTT. The complete variable domain, with remaining parts taken from reference TRBV19 and TRBJ1-6, reads DGGITQSPKYLFRKEGQNVTLSCEQNLNHDAMYWYRQDPGQGLRLIYYSQIVNDFQKGDIAEGYSVSREKKESFPLTVTSAQKNPTAFYLCASSPQQDSPLHFGNGTRLTVT.

The chain uses TRBV24-1 and TRBJ2-1; D is possibly TRBD1 (6 bases). The CDR3 contains 13 residues. Germline V gene sequence: CDR1 KGHDR, CDR2 SFDVKD. V lost 6 bases and J lost 4, with 9 bases in between. CDR3 loop: CATSLRGYNEQFF. Here the CDR3 DNA reads TGTGCCACCAGTCTCAGGGGATACAATGAGCAGTTCTTC.

The V gene is TRBV7-2, the J gene TRBJ2-7; no definite D call. Germline CDR1 is SGHTA and CDR2 is FQGNSA. V lost 0 bases, J lost 4 bases, and 4 bases lay in between. The CDR3 is made up of 12 amino acids. CDR3 region: CASSLAEYEQYF. CDR3 in DNA: TGTGCCAGCAGCTTAGCGGAGTACGAGCAGTACTTC.

This clone has only a few counts. The V call is TRBV11-3, the J call TRBJ2-7, with 8 bases matching TRBD1. The CDR3 loop spans 16 amino acids. Per the germline V gene, CDR1 is SGHNT and CDR2 is YENEEA. After removal of 1 base from V and 0 bases from J, the junction contained 5 bases not matched to a gene. Written as DNA, the CDR3 is TGTGCCAGCAGCTTAGGGGCGGGACAGGACTCCTACGAGCAGTACTTC. Protein product: CASSLGAGQDSYEQYF.

This clone has just one count. The CDR3, as DNA: TGTGCCAGCAGAGGAACCGGGGGGATCACTGAAGCTTTCTTT. Translation gives CASRGTGGITEAFF. The chain uses TRBV6-5 and TRBJ1-1, with D possibly TRBD1 on 5 matching bases. Between the trimmed V and J ends, which lost 6 bases and 4 bases, there was a span of 15 bases. CDR1 is MNHEY, CDR2 SVGAGI, per germline. The CDR3 spans 14 residues.

The chain links TRBV19 to TRBJ2-1; 14 nucleotides line up with TRBD2. Germline CDR1 LNHDA, CDR2 SQIVND (reference sequence). This CDR3 is built from 14 residues. V dropped 7 bases and J dropped 9; count of bases not matched to a gene: 5. The CDR3 nucleotides read TGTGCCAGTACGACTAGCGGGAGGGTGATTGAGCAGTTCTTC. Residues: CASTTSGRVIEQFF.

The genes are TRBV19 and TRBJ2-3; 13 nucleotides match TRBD2. The V segment lost 5 bases and the J segment 1 base; nucleotides outside the gene matches: 3. This CDR3 contains 16 residues. Germline values: CDR1 LNHDA, CDR2 SQIVND (reference sequence). The CDR3 reads CASSSGTSGGTDTQYF. The CDR3 DNA sequence: TGTGCCAGTAGTTCTGGGACTAGCGGGGGCACAGATACGCAGTATTTT.